Shown below are 2 T cell receptor beta chains from a single sample sequenced in a study of T cell repertoires in cytomegalovirus infection. A single record per CDR3 protein comes from TCRdb applying MiXCR to the reads. The data show about 920,000 distinct CDR3 sequences, roughly 30% seen once. No cognate antigen is known for these TCRs. The material was cultured CD8+ T cells from PBMCs, obtained from culture after CMV antigen stimulation. The receptors were gathered from a human donor in good health (CMV status not recorded). Some clones in this sample may be carry-over from other donors' samples.

The V and J genes are TRBV5-1 and TRBJ2-7; 9 nucleotides line up with TRBD1. V was clipped by 2 bases and J by 6 bases; unmatched bases: 6. There are 14 residues in the CDR3. The germline V gene encodes CDR1 SGHRS and CDR2 YFSETQ. The CDR3 DNA sequence: TGCGCCAGCAGCTTAACGGGACAGGGAAGCGAGCAGTACGTC. Amino acids: CASSLTGQGSEQYV.

J is TRBJ1-1 and V is TRBV19, with 8 bases that match TRBD1. Germline assignment: CDR1 LNHDA and CDR2 SQIVND (reference sequence). Trimming took 1 base from V and 0 from J; bases not matched to a gene: 7. CDR3 length equals 17 residues. This chain's CDR3 is CASSIGQDRAMNTEAFF. The CDR3 nucleotides are TGTGCCAGTAGTATAGGACAGGACAGGGCGATGAACACTGAAGCTTTCTTT.